One T cell receptor (beta chain) is described in this entry. Its specificity is unknown. Per sample, no less than 5 micrograms of total RNA were extracted. This sample is drawn from a study of blood T cells in healthy people across ages. With 7 bases removed from V and 5 bases from J, the gap between germline ends came to 14 bases. Germline V gene data show CDR1 as SGHVS and CDR2 as FNYEAQ. This CDR3 comprises 13 residues. A second PCR of about 6 to 12 cycles used a sample-barcoded 5' primer and a J-beta primer mix. TCRdb used MiXCR to reprocess the 5' RACE reads, holding one entry per CDR3 protein. The table lists 650,000 to 800,000 distinct CDR3 sequences, roughly 44% of them singletons. Findings and limits, study-wide: Diversity estimates drawn from one million T cells were deemed underestimates. The study found more naive CD4+ cells and higher diversity in long-lived than aged donors.

The chain uses TRBV7-6 and TRBJ2-5; no reliable D call. Sequenced: blood. The source of this sequence is a man aged 55 to 69 in good health. CDR3 residues: CASTTVRRETQYF. CDR3 DNA sequence: TGTGCCAGCACCACTGTACGCCGGGAGACCCAGTACTTC.